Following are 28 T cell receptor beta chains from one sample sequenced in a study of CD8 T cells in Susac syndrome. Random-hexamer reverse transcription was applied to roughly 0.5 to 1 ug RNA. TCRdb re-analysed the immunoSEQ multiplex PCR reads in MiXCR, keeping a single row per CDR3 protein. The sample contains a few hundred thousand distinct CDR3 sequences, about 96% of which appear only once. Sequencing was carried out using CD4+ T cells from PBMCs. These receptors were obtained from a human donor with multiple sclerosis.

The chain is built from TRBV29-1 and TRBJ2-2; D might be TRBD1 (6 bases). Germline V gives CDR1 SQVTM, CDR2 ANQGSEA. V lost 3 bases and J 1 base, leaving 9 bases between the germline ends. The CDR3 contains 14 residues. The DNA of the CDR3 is TGCAGCGTTGATCTCAGGGGGAACACCGGGGAGCTGTTTTTT. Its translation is CSVDLRGNTGELFF.

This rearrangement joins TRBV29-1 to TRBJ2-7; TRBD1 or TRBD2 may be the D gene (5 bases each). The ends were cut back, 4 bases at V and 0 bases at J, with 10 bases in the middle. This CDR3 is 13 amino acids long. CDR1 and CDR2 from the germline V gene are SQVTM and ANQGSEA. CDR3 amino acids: CSVVRGPSYEQYF. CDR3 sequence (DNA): TGCAGCGTTGTTCGGGGCCCCTCCTACGAGCAGTACTTC.

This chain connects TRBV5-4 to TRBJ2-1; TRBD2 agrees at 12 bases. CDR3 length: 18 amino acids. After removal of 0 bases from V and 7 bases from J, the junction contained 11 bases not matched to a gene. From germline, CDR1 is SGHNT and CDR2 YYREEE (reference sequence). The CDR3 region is CASSLGGSSGRALNEQFF. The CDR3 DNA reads TGTGCCAGCAGCTTGGGCGGATCTAGCGGGAGGGCTTTGAATGAGCAGTTCTTC.

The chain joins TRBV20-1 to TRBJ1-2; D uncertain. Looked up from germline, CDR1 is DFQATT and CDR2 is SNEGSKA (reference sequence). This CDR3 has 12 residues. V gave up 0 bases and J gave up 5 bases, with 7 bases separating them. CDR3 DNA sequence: TGCAGTGCTAGAGATCGGAGGTATGGCTACACCTTC. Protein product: CSARDRRYGYTF.

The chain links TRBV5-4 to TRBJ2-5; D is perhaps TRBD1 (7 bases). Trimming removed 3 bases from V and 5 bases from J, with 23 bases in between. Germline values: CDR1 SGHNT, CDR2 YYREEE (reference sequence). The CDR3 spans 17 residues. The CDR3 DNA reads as TGTGCCAGCAGCTCGTCGCGGGGACAGAGACTTCGGGAGACCCAGTACTTC. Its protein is CASSSSRGQRLRETQYF.

This CDR3 reads CASSEYRSGGIGTNEKLFF. CDR3 coding DNA: TGTGCCAGCAGCGAATATCGCTCCGGGGGAATTGGGACTAATGAAAAACTGTTTTTT. The gene calls are TRBV13 and TRBJ1-4; TRBD1 is a possible D gene (5 bases). The germline V and J ends were trimmed by 5 bases and 2 bases, with 24 bases remaining between them. This CDR3 comprises 19 residues. Germline V CDR1 and CDR2: PRHDT, FYEKMQ (reference sequence).

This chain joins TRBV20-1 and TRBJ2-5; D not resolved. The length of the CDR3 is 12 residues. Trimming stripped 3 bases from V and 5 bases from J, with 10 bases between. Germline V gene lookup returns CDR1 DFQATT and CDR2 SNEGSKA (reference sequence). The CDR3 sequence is CSASSSKETQYF. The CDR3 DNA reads TGCAGTGCTAGTTCAAGCAAGGAGACCCAGTACTTC.

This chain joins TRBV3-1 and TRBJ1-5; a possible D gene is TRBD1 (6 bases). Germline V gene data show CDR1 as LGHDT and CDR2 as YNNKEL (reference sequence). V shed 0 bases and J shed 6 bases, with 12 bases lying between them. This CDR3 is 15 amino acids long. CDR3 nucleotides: TGTGCCAGCAGCCAAGATCCGGGAGGGGGTCAGCCCCAGCATTTT. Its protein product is CASSQDPGGGQPQHF.

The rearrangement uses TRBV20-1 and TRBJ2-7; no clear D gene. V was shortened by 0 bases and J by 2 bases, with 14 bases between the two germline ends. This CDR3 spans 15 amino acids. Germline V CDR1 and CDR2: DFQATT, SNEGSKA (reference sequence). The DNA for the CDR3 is TGCAGTGCTAGAGATCCAACTATTGGCACCTACGAGCAGTACTTC. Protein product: CSARDPTIGTYEQYF.

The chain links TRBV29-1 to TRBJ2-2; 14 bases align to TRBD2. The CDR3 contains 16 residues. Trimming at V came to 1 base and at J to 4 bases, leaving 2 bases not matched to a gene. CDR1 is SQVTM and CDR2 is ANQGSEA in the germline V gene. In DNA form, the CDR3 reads TGCAGCGTTGAAGGGACTAGCGGGAGGCCCACCGGGGAGCTGTTTTTT. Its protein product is CSVEGTSGRPTGELFF.

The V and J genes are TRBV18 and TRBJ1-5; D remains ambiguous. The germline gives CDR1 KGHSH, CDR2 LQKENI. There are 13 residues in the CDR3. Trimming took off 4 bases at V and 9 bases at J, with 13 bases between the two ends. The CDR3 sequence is CASSLDSRSPQHF. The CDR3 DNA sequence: TGTGCCAGCTCACTCGATTCCCGGTCGCCCCAGCATTTT.

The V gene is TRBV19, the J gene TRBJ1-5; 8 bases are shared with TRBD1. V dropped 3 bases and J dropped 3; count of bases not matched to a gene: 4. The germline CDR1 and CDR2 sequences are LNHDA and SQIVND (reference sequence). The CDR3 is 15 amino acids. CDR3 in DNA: TGTGCCAGTAGTATCCAGGGGGCGTTCAATCAGCCCCAGCATTTT. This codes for CASSIQGAFNQPQHF.

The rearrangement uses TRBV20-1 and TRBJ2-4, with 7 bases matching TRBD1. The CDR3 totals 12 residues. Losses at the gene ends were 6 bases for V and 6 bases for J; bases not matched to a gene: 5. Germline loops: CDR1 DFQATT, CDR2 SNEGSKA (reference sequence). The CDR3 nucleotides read TGCAGTGCAAAAGACAGGGCAAACATTCAGTACTTC. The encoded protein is CSAKDRANIQYF.

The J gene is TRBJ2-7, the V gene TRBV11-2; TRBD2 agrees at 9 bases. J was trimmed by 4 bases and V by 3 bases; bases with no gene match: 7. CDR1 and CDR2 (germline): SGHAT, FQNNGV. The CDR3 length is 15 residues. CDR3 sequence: CASSLDGTSIYEQYF. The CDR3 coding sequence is TGTGCCAGCAGCTTGGACGGGACTAGCATTTACGAGCAGTACTTC.

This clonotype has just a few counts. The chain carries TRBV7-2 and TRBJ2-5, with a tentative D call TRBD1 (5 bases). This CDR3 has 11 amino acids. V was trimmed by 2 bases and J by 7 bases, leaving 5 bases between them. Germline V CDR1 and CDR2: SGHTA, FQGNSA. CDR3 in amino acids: CASSLQGTQYF. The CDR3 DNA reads TGTGCCAGCAGCTTACAGGGGACCCAGTACTTC.

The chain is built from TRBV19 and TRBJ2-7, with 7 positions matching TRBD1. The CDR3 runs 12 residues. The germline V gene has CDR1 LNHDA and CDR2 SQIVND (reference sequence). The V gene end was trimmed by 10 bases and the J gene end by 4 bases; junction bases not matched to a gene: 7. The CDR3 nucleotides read TGTGCCACCAGCAGGGGGAATTACGAGCAGTACTTC. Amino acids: CATSRGNYEQYF.

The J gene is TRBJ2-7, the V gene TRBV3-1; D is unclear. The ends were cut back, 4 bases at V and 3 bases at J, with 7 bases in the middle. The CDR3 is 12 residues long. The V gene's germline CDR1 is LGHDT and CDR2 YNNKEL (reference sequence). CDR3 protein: CASSPDIYEQYF. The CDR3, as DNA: TGTGCCAGCAGCCCTGACATCTACGAGCAGTACTTC.

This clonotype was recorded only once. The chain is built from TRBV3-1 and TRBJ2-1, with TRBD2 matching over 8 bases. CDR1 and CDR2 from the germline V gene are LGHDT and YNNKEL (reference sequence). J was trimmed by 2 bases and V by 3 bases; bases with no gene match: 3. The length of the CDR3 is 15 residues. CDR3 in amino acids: CASSHSGSPYNEQFF. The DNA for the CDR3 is TGTGCCAGCAGCCACAGCGGGAGTCCCTACAATGAGCAGTTCTTC.

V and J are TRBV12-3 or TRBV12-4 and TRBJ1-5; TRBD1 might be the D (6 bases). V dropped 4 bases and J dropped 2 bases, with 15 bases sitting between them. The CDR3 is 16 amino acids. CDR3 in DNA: TGTGCCAGCAGTTGGAACAGGGACTTGGGCAATCAGCCCCAGCATTTT. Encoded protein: CASSWNRDLGNQPQHF.

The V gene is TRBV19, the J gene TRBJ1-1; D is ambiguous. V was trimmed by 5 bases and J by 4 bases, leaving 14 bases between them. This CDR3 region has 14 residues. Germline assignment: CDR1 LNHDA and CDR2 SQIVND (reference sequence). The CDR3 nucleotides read TGTGCCAGTAGTGTATTTCTGGGTAGCACTGAAGCTTTCTTT. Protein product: CASSVFLGSTEAFF.

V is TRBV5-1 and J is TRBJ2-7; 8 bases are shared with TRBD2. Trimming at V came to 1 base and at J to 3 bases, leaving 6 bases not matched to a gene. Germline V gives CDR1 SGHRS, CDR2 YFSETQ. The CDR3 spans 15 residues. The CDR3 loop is CASSLSGRANYEQYF. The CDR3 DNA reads TGCGCCAGCAGCTTGAGCGGGAGAGCCAACTACGAGCAGTACTTC.

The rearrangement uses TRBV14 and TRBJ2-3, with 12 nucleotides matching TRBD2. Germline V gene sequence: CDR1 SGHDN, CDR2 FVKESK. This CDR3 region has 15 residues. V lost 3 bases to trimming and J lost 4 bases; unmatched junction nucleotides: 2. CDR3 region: CASSQRTSGADTQYF. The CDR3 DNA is TGTGCCAGCAGCCAGAGGACTAGCGGGGCAGATACGCAGTATTTT.

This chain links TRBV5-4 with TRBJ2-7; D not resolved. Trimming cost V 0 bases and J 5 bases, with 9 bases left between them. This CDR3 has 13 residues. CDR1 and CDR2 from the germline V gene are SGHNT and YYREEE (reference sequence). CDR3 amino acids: CASSLGSNHEQYF. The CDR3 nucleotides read TGTGCCAGCAGCTTGGGCAGCAACCACGAGCAGTACTTC. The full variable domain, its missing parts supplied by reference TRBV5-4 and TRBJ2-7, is ETGVTQSPTHLIKTRGQQVTLRCSSQSGHNTVSWYQQALGQGPQFIFQYYREEENGRGNFPPRFSGLQFPNYSSELNVNALELDDSALYLCASSLGSNHEQYFGPGTRLTVT.

The CDR3 region is CASSQGGVGGAFF. The DNA for the CDR3 is TGTGCCAGCAGCCAAGGGGGGGTAGGAGGAGCTTTCTTT. V and J are TRBV3-1 and TRBJ1-1, with TRBD1 as a possible D gene (5 bases). This CDR3 has 13 residues. Germline V CDR1 and CDR2: LGHDT, YNNKEL (reference sequence). Trimming pared 1 base from V and 10 bases from J, leaving 13 bases between.

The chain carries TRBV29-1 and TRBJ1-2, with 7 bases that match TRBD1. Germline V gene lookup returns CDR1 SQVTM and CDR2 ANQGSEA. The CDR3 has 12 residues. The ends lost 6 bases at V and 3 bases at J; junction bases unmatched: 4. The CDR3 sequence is CSVPGGDYGYTF. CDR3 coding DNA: TGCAGCGTGCCAGGGGGGGACTATGGCTACACCTTC.

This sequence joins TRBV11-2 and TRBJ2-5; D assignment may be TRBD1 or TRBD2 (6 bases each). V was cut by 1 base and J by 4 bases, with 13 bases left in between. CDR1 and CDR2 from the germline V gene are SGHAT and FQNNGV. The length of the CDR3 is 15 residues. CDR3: CASSLGGTQGETQYF. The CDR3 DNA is TGTGCCAGCAGCTTAGGCGGGACACAAGGAGAGACCCAGTACTTC.

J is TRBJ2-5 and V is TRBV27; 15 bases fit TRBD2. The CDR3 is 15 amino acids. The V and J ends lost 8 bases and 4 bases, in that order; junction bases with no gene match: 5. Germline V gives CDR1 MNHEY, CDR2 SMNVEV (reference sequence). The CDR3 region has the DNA TGTGCCAGCTGGACGGGACTAGCGGGAGGAGAGACCCAGTACTTC. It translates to CASWTGLAGGETQYF.

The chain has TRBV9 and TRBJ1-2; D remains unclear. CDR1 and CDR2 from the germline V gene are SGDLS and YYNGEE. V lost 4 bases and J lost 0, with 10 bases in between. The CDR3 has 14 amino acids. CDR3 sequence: CASSPRASNYGYTF. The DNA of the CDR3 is TGTGCCAGCAGCCCCCGGGCCTCTAACTATGGCTACACCTTC.